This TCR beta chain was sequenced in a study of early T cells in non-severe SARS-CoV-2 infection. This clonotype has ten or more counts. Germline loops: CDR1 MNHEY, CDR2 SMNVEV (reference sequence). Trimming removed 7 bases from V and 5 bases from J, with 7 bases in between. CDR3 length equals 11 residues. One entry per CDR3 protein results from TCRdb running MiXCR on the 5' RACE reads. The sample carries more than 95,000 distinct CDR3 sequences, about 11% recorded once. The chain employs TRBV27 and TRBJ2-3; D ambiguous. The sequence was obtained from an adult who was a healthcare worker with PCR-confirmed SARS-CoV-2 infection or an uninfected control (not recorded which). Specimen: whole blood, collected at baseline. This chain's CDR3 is CASTLRDTQYF. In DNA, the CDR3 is TGTGCCAGCACCCTACGAGATACGCAGTATTTT.